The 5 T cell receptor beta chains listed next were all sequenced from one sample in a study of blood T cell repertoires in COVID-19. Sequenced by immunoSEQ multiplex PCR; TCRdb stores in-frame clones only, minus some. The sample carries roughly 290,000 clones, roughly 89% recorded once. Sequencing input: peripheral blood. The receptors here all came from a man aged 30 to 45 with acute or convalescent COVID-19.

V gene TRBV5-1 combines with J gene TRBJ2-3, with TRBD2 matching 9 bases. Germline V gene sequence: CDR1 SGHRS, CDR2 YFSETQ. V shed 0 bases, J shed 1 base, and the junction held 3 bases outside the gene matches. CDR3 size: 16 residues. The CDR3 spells CASSLDASGGTDTQYF. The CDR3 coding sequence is TGCGCCAGCAGCTTGGATGCTAGCGGGGGCACAGATACGCAGTATTTT.

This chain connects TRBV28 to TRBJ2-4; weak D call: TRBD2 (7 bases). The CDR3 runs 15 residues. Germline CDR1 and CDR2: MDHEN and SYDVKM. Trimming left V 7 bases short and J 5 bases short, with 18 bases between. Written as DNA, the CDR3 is TGTGCCAGCACGGGGTCGGGGGGCAGGGAAAACATTCAGTACTTC. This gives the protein CASTGSGGRENIQYF.

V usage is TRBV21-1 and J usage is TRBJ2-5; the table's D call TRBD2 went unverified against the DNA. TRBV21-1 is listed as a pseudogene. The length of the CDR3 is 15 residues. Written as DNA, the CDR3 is TGTGCCAGCAGCAAACTGGGACCGCTGCGGGGGACCCAGTACTTC. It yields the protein CASSKLGPLRGTQYF.

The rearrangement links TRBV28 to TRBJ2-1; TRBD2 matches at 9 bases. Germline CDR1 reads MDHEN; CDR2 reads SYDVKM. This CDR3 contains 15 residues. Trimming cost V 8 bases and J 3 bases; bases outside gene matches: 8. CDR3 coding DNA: TGTGCCAGCGGGTTAGCGGGAGATCACTACAATGAGCAGTTCTTC. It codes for CASGLAGDHYNEQFF.

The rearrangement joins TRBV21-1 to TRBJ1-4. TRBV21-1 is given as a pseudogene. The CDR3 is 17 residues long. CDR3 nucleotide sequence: TGTGCCAGCAGCAAAGAGTGGCGGTTTGCAACTAATGAAAAACTGTTTTTT. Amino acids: CASSKEWRFATNEKLFF.